This T cell receptor (beta chain) was identified during a study of T-cell memory formation after mild COVID-19. About the study: Across donors, TCR clusters were largely donor specific.

From 5'RACE with constant-segment primers came TCR alpha and TCR beta cDNA libraries that carried sample barcodes and UMIs. TCRdb fed the 5' RACE reads into MiXCR, producing one record per CDR3 protein. Of fewer than 450,000 distinct CDR3 sequences in the sample, 24% were seen once. V lost 5 bases, J lost 0 bases, and 9 bases stayed unmatched. The CDR3 has 17 residues. Germline lookup yields CDR1 LGHDT and CDR2 YNNKEL (reference sequence). The specimen sequenced was PBMCs or a T cell subset sorted from them (not recorded which). The receptor was isolated from an adult woman who had mild COVID-19 (a few samples of this study predate the infection). Cell type and time point are not known. The genes are TRBV3-1 and TRBJ1-1; 10 bases are shared with TRBD1. The DNA for the CDR3 is TGTGCCAGCAGCGACAGGGGGCGCAGAGGAATGAACACTGAAGCTTTCTTT. Translated: CASSDRGRRGMNTEAFF.